One sample yielded the 17 T cell receptor beta chains listed below, sequenced in a study of regulatory T cells in long-lasting Graves disease. With iRepertoire HTBI primers and Arm-PCR of CDR3 regions, TCR beta libraries were built. TCRdb reprocessed the multiplex PCR reads via MiXCR and lists one record per CDR3 protein. The table lists 200,000 to 250,000 distinct CDR3 sequences, about 16% of them singletons. The time point: newly diagnosed GD, antithyroid drugs for less than 3 months. Generation of the TCR library employed RNA extracted from PBMCs. The sequencing used peripheral blood mononuclear cells (PBMCs), collected at new diagnosis, from a patient treated with antithyroid drugs. The receptors shown here come from a female donor with Graves disease.

With respect to this clonotype: This sequence may be a read error, since a much larger clone differs from it by one base. V is TRBV27 and J is TRBJ2-3; TRBD2 matches at 10 bases. Germline V CDR1 and CDR2: MNHEY, SMNVEV (reference sequence). CDR3 length equals 15 residues. With V trimmed by 8 bases and J by 4 bases, 9 bases remained unmatched. The CDR3 nucleotides are TGTGCCAGCGGTTACCTAGCGGGAGTACCAGATACGCAGTATTTT. Its protein product is CASGYLAGVPDTQYF.

A note on this clonotype: This may be a read error, as it is one base from a much larger clone. This chain joins TRBV6-2 or TRBV6-3 and TRBJ1-5; 8 bases are a match to TRBD1. The germline gives CDR1 MNHEY, CDR2 SVGEGT. The CDR3 contains 14 residues. CDR3 bases: TGTGCCGGCAGCCTGGGACAGGACAATCAGCCCCAGCATTTT. As protein: CAGSLGQDNQPQHF.

This clonotype was counted a single time. The genes are TRBV6-5 and TRBJ1-2; 10 bases fit TRBD1. The CDR3 totals 14 residues. CDR1 and CDR2 from the germline V gene are MNHEY and SVGAGI. J lost 8 bases, V lost 2 bases, and 5 bases had no gene match. The CDR3 sequence: CASSYRQGARGYTF. Written as DNA, the CDR3 is TGTGCCAGCAGTTACCGACAGGGGGCGCGAGGCTACACCTTC.

This clonotype was picked up many times. The rearrangement joins TRBV6-9 to TRBJ2-5; D possibly corresponds to TRBD1 (5 bases). This CDR3 region has 16 residues. CDR1 and CDR2 from the germline V gene are MNHGY and SVAAGI. The V and J ends lost 3 bases and 5 bases respectively, with 19 bases between them. The CDR3 sequence is CASSYSQGLVAETQYF. CDR3 sequence (DNA): TGTGCCAGCAGTTACTCCCAGGGCCTAGTGGCGGAGACCCAGTACTTC.

This clonotype was seen ten or more times. The V call is TRBV4-3, the J call TRBJ2-3, with D possibly being TRBD2 (6 bases). The CDR3 contains 14 residues. In germline, CDR1 is LGHNA, CDR2 YSLEER. The V and J ends lost 3 bases and 4 bases respectively, with 11 bases between them. CDR3 sequence: CASSQGGAPDTQYF. The CDR3 DNA follows: TGCGCCAGCAGCCAGGGGGGAGCACCAGATACGCAGTATTTT.

This clonotype was seen a handful of times. The rearrangement joins TRBV6-5 to TRBJ2-5; 8 bases agree with TRBD2. V dropped 4 bases and J dropped 9; count of bases not matched to a gene: 4. Germline V gives CDR1 MNHEY, CDR2 SVGAGI. The CDR3 has 12 residues. The CDR3 nucleotides are TGTGCCAGCAGTTTAATAGCGGGGCCCCAGTACTTC. Residues: CASSLIAGPQYF.

This clonotype was observed many times. The chain combines TRBV11-3 with TRBJ2-3; 9 bases align to TRBD2. Germline CDR1 reads SGHNT; CDR2 reads YENEEA. The ends lost 2 bases at V and 4 bases at J; junction bases unmatched: 4. This CDR3 spans 15 amino acids. CDR3 protein: CASSLIAGAADTQYF. As DNA, the CDR3 is TGTGCCAGCAGCTTAATAGCGGGAGCGGCAGATACGCAGTATTTT. The variable domain in full, with the rest retrieved from reference TRBV11-3 and TRBJ2-3, is EAGVVQSPRYKIIEKKQPVAFWCNPISGHNTLYWYLQNLGQGPELLIRYENEEAVDDSQLPKDRFSAERLKGVDSTLKIQPAELGDSAVYLCASSLIAGAADTQYFGPGTRLTVL.

This chain connects TRBV7-8 to TRBJ2-4; D may be TRBD1 (6 bases). This CDR3 region has 15 residues. Germline CDR1 reads SGHVS; CDR2 reads FQNEAQ. Trimming took 5 bases from V and 9 from J, leaving 20 bases between them. CDR3: CASSQEEGGSSIQYF. In nucleotides, the CDR3 is TGTGCCAGCAGCCAAGAAGAAGGGGGTTCAAGCATTCAGTACTTC.

Many counts were recorded for this clonotype. This sequence joins TRBV27 and TRBJ2-1, with TRBD2 identical over 9 bases. There are 17 residues in the CDR3. After removal of 6 bases from V and 4 bases from J, the junction contained 13 bases not matched to a gene. CDR1 and CDR2 from the germline V gene are MNHEY and SMNVEV (reference sequence). The CDR3, as DNA: TGTGCCAGCAGCCGCACCACGAGACTAGCGGATTACAATGAGCAGTTCTTC. This gives the protein CASSRTTRLADYNEQFF.

This clonotype appeared many times. The chain is built from TRBV30 and TRBJ2-5; the D is unclear. V dropped 2 bases and J dropped 3 bases, with 10 bases sitting between them. From germline, CDR1 is GTSNPN and CDR2 SVGIG (reference sequence). This CDR3 spans 13 amino acids. CDR3 protein: CAWSPGPEETQYF. The CDR3 DNA is TGTGCCTGGAGTCCAGGACCGGAAGAGACCCAGTACTTC.

V usage is TRBV28 and J usage is TRBJ2-7; D not resolved. The CDR3 is made up of 13 amino acids. V gave up 3 bases and J gave up 9 bases, with 15 bases separating them. Germline CDR1 and CDR2: MDHEN and SYDVKM. CDR3 region: CASSFGEEWAQYF. The CDR3 DNA reads TGTGCCAGCAGTTTCGGCGAAGAATGGGCGCAGTACTTC. Using reference TRBV28 and TRBJ2-7 for the parts outside the CDR3, the full variable domain is DVKVTQSSRYLVKRTGEKVFLECVQDMDHENMFWYRQDPGLGLRLIYFSYDVKMKEKGDIPEGYSVSREKKERFSLILESASTNQTSMYLCASSFGEEWAQYFGPGTRLTVT.

This clonotype was seen ten or more times. The genes are TRBV7-9 and TRBJ2-1, with 16 bases fitting TRBD2. The CDR3 is made up of 19 amino acids. The V segment lost 3 bases and the J segment 2 bases; nucleotides outside the gene matches: 7. Germline V lookup: CDR1 SEHNR, CDR2 FQNEAQ (reference sequence). CDR3 nucleotide sequence: TGTGCCAGCAGCTTTTCGGGACTAGCGGGAGGGCCCCCCTACAATGAGCAGTTCTTC. Protein product: CASSFSGLAGGPPYNEQFF.

This chain uses TRBV20-1 with TRBJ1-1; D gene unclear. This CDR3 is 13 amino acids long. V lost 0 bases and J lost 4, with 9 bases in between. Germline V gene lookup returns CDR1 DFQATT and CDR2 SNEGSKA (reference sequence). The CDR3 coding sequence is TGCAGTGCTAGAGACGGGCCCAGCACTGAAGCTTTCTTT. It is translated as CSARDGPSTEAFF.

As concerns this clonotype: This sequence is one base from a far larger clone and is likely a read error. The V and J genes are TRBV12-3 or TRBV12-4 and TRBJ2-4; 7 nucleotides line up with TRBD2. The assigned J gene may be wrong: the sequence end matches TRBJ2-5 better. The CDR3 extends over 14 amino acids. This CDR3 reads CASGATSVLKTQYF. For the CDR3, the DNA is TGTGCCAGCGGCGCCACTAGCGTCCTTAAGACCCAGTACTTC.

V gene TRBV7-9 combines with J gene TRBJ2-2; D unresolved. This CDR3 is built from 15 residues. V was shortened by 0 bases and J by 3 bases, with 8 bases between the two germline ends. Germline V lookup: CDR1 SEHNR, CDR2 FQNEAQ (reference sequence). The CDR3 region has the DNA TGTGCCAGCAGCTTAGCCCGGGCGGACACCGGGGAGCTGTTTTTT. Translation: CASSLARADTGELFF.

In its sample, this clonotype was seen many times. The gene calls are TRBV10-3 and TRBJ2-5, with a tentative D call TRBD1 (6 bases). The V end was cut by 6 bases, the J end by 1 base, with 12 bases between. Germline CDR1 is ENHRY and CDR2 is SYGVKD. CDR3 length: 14 residues. CDR3 nucleotide sequence: TGTGCCATCAGCCCCGGACAGTCCCAAGAGACCCAGTACTTC. Residues: CAISPGQSQETQYF.

This clonotype was counted ten times or more. The gene calls are TRBV2 and TRBJ2-4, with no clear D. Germline V CDR1 and CDR2: SNHLY, FYNNEI. The CDR3 has 18 residues. The V gene lost 3 bases and the J gene lost 0 bases, with 18 bases spanning the gap. The CDR3 region has the DNA TGTGCCAGCAGTGATCTAAGCGAGGCGGTTTTAGCCAAAAACATTCAGTACTTC. This codes for CASSDLSEAVLAKNIQYF.